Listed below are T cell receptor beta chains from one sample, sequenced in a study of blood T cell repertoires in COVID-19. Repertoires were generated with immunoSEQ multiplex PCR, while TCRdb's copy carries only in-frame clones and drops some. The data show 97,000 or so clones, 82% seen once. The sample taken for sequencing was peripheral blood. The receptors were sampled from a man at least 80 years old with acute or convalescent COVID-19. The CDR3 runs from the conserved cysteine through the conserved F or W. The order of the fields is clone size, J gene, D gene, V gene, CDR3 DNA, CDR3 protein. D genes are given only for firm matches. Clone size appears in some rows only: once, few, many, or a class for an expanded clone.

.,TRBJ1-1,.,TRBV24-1,TGTGCCACCAGTGAGGGAGGGATGAACACTGAAGCTTTCTTT,CATSEGGMNTEAFF
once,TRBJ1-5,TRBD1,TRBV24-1,TGTGCCACCAGGGGACAGGGTAGCAATCAGCCCCAGCATTTT,CATRGQGSNQPQHF
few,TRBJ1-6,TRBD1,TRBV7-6,TGTGCCAGCAGCTTCGGGACAGATAATAATTCACCCCTCCACTTT,CASSFGTDNNSPLHF
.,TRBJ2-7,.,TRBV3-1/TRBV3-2,TGTGCCAGCAGCGGCCGGGACGAGCAGTACTTC,CASSGRDEQYF
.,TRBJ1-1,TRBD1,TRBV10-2,TGCGCCAGCCTGGACGGACAGGGGCACACTGAAGCTTTCTTT,CASLDGQGHTEAFF
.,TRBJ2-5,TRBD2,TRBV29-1,TGCAGCGTTGTAGCGGGGCTGGAGACCCAGTACTTC,CSVVAGLETQYF
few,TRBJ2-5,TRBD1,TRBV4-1,TGCGCCAGCAGCCGTCCCGGGACAGGTGAAGAGACCCAGTACTTC,CASSRPGTGEETQYF
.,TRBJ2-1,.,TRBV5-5,TGTGCCAGCAAGTGGGGGCGCGAGTCGAATGAGCAGTTCTTC,CASKWGRESNEQFF
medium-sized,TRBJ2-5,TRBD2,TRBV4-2,TGTGCCAGCAGCCGCTCTACCGGACTAGCGGGAGATGGGGAGACCCAGTACTTC,CASSRSTGLAGDGETQYF
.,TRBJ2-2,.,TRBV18,TGTGCCAGCTCACCAGGGCTAGCGTTCACCGGGGAGCTGTTTTTT,CASSPGLAFTGELFF
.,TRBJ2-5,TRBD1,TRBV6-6,TGTGCCAGCAGTACCCGACAGGGGATCCAAGAGACCCAGTACTTC,CASSTRQGIQETQYF
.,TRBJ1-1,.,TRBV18,TGTGCCAGCTCACCTTACAGGGTGGGCACTGAAGCTTTCTTT,CASSPYRVGTEAFF
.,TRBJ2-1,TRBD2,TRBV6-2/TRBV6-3,TGTGCCAGCAGTTACAGGCTAGCGGGAGGACCAAGCTCCTACAATGAGCAGTTCTTC,CASSYRLAGGPSSYNEQFF
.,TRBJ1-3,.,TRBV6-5,TGTGCCAGCAGTTACTCCCCGGGGAAGGCTGGAAACACCATATATTTT,CASSYSPGKAGNTIYF
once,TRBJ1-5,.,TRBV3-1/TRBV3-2,TGTGCCAGCAGCCCCCGTCAGAGCAATCAGCCCCAGCATTTT,CASSPRQSNQPQHF
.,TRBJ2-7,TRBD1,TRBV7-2,TGTGCCAGCAACAGACAGGGGGTATCAGAGCAGTACTTC,CASNRQGVSEQYF
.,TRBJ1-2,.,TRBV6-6,TGTGCCACTCAGAGACAGGAGGACTATGGCTACACCTTC,CATQRQEDYGYTF
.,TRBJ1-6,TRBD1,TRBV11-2,TGTGCCAGCAGCCCGACAGGGAGCTCCTATAATTCACCCCTCCACTTT,CASSPTGSSYNSPLHF
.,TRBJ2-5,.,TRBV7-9,TGTGCCAGCAGCTTAGACTTAGTTGAGACCCAGTACTTC,CASSLDLVETQYF
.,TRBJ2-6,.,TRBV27,TGTGCCAGCAGTCGAGCCTCAGGGGTGGCTGGGGCCAACGTCCTGACTTTC,CASSRASGVAGANVLTF
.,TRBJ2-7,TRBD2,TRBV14,TGTGCCAGCAGCCAATACAGCGGGAGTTCCTACGAGCAGTACTTC,CASSQYSGSSYEQYF
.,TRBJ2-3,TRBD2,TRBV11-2,TGTGCCAGCAGAGGGGTTAGCGGGGCCAACTTCCGCACAGATACGCAGTATTTT,CASRGVSGANFRTDTQYF
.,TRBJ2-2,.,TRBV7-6,TGTGCCAGCAGCTTATTCGGGAGACAGATGAACACCGGGGAGCTGTTTTTT,CASSLFGRQMNTGELFF
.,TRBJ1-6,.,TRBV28,TGTGCCAGCAGTTTAGATGAGGTCTTAATAGGTTCACCCCTCCACTTT,CASSLDEVLIGSPLHF
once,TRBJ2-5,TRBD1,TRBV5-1,TGCGCCAGCAGCTTCTCCGGGACAGAAGAGACCCAGTACTTC,CASSFSGTEETQYF
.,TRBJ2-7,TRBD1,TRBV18,TGTGCCAGCTCACCAAAAACAGGGGCCTCCTACGAGCAGTACTTC,CASSPKTGASYEQYF
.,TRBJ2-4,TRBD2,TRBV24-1,TGTGCCACCAGTGGCCCGACTAGCGCGGCCATTCAGTACTTC,CATSGPTSAAIQYF
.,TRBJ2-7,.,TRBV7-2,TGTGCCAGCAGCTTAGGTTCGGACAGAAGACTCTACGAGCAGTACTTC,CASSLGSDRRLYEQYF
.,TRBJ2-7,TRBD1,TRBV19,TGTGCCAGTAGTATAACTCCGGGACAGAGCGAGCAGTACTTC,CASSITPGQSEQYF
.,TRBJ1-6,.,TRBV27,TGTGCCAGCAGTCCGGGGGTGGGCACCCTCCACTTT,CASSPGVGTLHF
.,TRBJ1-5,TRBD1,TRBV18,TGTGCCAGCTCACCTGGACAGGAAATCCGGCCCCAGCATTTT,CASSPGQEIRPQHF
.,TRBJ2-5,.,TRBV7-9,TGTGCCAGCAGGGGAGGACTGGGACTGGGTCAAGAGACCCAGTACTTC,CASRGGLGLGQETQYF
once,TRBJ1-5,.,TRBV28,TGTGCCAGCAGTTTGCATGACAGCCGCAATCAGCCCCAGCATTTT,CASSLHDSRNQPQHF
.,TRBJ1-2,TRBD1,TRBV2,TGTGCCAGCCGTAGCTCGGGACAGGGGTATGGCTACACCTTC,CASRSSGQGYGYTF
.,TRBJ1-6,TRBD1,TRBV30,TGTGCCTGGAGTGTGGCCAGGGGGTTTAATTCACCCCTCCACTTT,CAWSVARGFNSPLHF
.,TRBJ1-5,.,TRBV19,TGTGCCAGTAGTATAGATGGGGGCGGGAATCAGCCCCAGCATTTT,CASSIDGGGNQPQHF
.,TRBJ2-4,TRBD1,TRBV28,TGTGCCAGCAGTCCTACCGGGACAGGGGGCGCGTTGTACATTCAGTACTTC,CASSPTGTGGALYIQYF
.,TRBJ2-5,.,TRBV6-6,TGTGCCAGCAGTTACTCGGAGTACCAAGAGACCCAGTACTTC,CASSYSEYQETQYF
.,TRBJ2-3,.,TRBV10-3,TGTGCCATCAGTTGGGGGGACACAGATACGCAGTATTTT,CAISWGDTDTQYF
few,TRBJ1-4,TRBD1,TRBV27,TGTGCCAGCAGCCCGGGACAGGTTTCTAATGAAAAACTGTTTTTT,CASSPGQVSNEKLFF
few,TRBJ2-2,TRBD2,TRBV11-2,TGTGCCATTTCTAGAACGGGACTAGCGAACACCGGGGAGCTGTTTTTT,CAISRTGLANTGELFF
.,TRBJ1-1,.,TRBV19,TGTGCTAGTAGTAAGACAAACGGGAACACTGAAGCTTTCTTT,CASSKTNGNTEAFF
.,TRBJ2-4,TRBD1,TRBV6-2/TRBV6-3,TGTGCCAGCAGTCACCGACAGGGTGCAGCCAAAAACATTCAGTACTTC,CASSHRQGAAKNIQYF
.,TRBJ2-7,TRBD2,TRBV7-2,TGTGCCAGCAGCGGAACTAGCGAGAGAGGATACGAGCAGTACTTC,CASSGTSERGYEQYF
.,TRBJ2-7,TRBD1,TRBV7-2,TGTGCCAGCAGCCTAATGGACAGGGCCTACGAGCAGTACTTC,CASSLMDRAYEQYF
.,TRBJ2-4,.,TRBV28,TGTGCCAGCAGTTTCGGCAGGGGTAACATTCAGTACTTC,CASSFGRGNIQYF
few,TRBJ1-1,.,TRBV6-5,TGTGCCAGCAGGCCTGCGGGGCTGGCCACTGAAGCTTTCTTT,CASRPAGLATEAFF
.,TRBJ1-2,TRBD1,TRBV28,TGTGCCAGCAGTTTATTAGACAGGGATAGAGGCTACACCTTC,CASSLLDRDRGYTF
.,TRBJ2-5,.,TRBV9,TGTGCCAGCAGCTTCTCGACTGGGAGTCAGGAGACCCAGTACTTC,CASSFSTGSQETQYF
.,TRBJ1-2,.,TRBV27,TGTGCCAGCAGTTTCCGTCTGCAGGGGGGCTACACCTTC,CASSFRLQGGYTF
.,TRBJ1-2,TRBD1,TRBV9,TGTGCCAGCAGCTCCCGAGACAGGGGAGGCTATGGCTACACCTTC,CASSSRDRGGYGYTF
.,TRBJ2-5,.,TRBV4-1,TGCGCCAGCAGCTCCAATCAGGGCGACCAAGAGACCCAGTACTTC,CASSSNQGDQETQYF
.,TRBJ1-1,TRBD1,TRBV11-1,TGTGCCAGCAGCCCGCAGGGGGGAAACACTGAAGCTTTCTTT,CASSPQGGNTEAFF
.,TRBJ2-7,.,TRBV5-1,TGCGCCAGCAGCTTGGGACTAAGGACGGCCGGGCGGCTCGAGCAGTACTTC,CASSLGLRTAGRLEQYF